Listed here are 28 T cell receptor beta chains from one sample, sequenced in a study of T cell responses to AZD1222 COVID-19 vaccine. Some clones are missing from TCRdb's copy, which holds only in-frame ones; the method was immunoSEQ multiplex PCR. Altogether about 120,000 clones are present, roughly 90% being singletons, with the ten largest covering approximately 10%. The sequenced sample was peripheral blood, obtained on day 0 of AZD1222 vaccination. The receptors stem from an adult in good health.

The chain employs TRBV5-4 and TRBJ2-5, with 10 bases that match TRBD2. The CDR3 is 14 residues long. With V trimmed by 6 bases and J by 4 bases, 6 bases remained unmatched. Germline V lookup: CDR1 SGHNT, CDR2 YYREEE (reference sequence). The chain's CDR3 is CASTTSGIGETQYF. As DNA, the CDR3 is TGTGCCAGCACCACTAGCGGGATAGGAGAGACCCAGTACTTC.

CDR3 region: CSAGGQQLYEQYF. The CDR3 DNA reads TGCAGTGCTGGTGGACAGCAGCTTTACGAGCAGTACTTC. The chain is built from TRBV20-1 and TRBJ2-7; a weak D match, TRBD1 (6 bases). This CDR3 comprises 13 residues. V lost 5 bases to trimming and J lost 4 bases, with 15 bases between them. The germline V gene has CDR1 DFQATT and CDR2 SNEGSKA (reference sequence).

The J gene is TRBJ1-1, the V gene TRBV14; 8 bases are a match to TRBD1. The CDR3 has 17 amino acids. J lost 3 bases, V lost 1 base, and 10 bases had no gene match. Germline V gene lookup returns CDR1 SGHDN and CDR2 FVKESK. CDR3 region: CASSQVGGTGHYTEAFF. CDR3 nucleotides: TGTGCCAGCAGCCAAGTAGGAGGGACAGGACATTACACTGAAGCTTTCTTT.

This chain links TRBV6-5 with TRBJ1-1; 10 nucleotides agree with TRBD1. J lost 4 bases, V lost 1 base, and 3 bases had no gene match. Germline V gene data show CDR1 as MNHEY and CDR2 as SVGAGI. The CDR3 covers 15 residues. CDR3 DNA: TGTGCCAGCAGTTACTGGGGACAGGGGACCACTGAAGCTTTCTTT. This sequence encodes CASSYWGQGTTEAFF.

The chain couples TRBV30 to TRBJ1-2; no reliable D call. CDR3 length equals 11 residues. Germline V gene data show CDR1 as GTSNPN and CDR2 as SVGIG (reference sequence). V was shortened by 6 bases and J by 4 bases, with 9 bases between the two germline ends. The CDR3 protein is CACKNTYGYTF. The DNA for the CDR3 is TGTGCCTGCAAAAACACCTATGGCTACACCTTC.

The chain couples TRBV7-6 to TRBJ2-5; D gene unclear. The germline V gene encodes CDR1 SGHVS and CDR2 FNYEAQ. V lost 1 base to trimming and J lost 1 base, with 13 bases between them. The CDR3 runs 16 residues. CDR3 nucleotide sequence: TGTGCCAGCAGCTTAGAGAGTGACTGGCGCCAAGAGACCCAGTACTTC. Translated: CASSLESDWRQETQYF. The full variable domain, with the rest looked up from reference TRBV7-6 and TRBJ2-5, is GAGVSQSPRYKVTKRGQDVALRCDPISGHVSLYWYRQALGQGPEFLTYFNYEAQQDKSGLPNDRFSAERPEGSISTLTIQRTEQRDSAMYRCASSLESDWRQETQYFGPGTRLLVL.

The V gene is TRBV10-3, the J gene TRBJ2-7; D not certain. Trimming shortened V by 2 bases and J by 3 bases, and 5 bases separated the two germline ends. CDR1 ENHRY and CDR2 SYGVKD come from the germline V gene. The CDR3 is 12 residues long. Here the CDR3 DNA reads TGTGCCATCAGTGAGCCCAACTACGAGCAGTACTTC. This encodes CAISEPNYEQYF.

V and J are TRBV24-1 and TRBJ1-3; the D is unclear. This CDR3 comprises 14 residues. Germline V gene lookup returns CDR1 KGHDR and CDR2 SFDVKD. V lost 2 bases, J lost 0 bases, and 4 bases lay in between. The CDR3 loop reads CATSDSDSGNTIYF. CDR3 coding DNA: TGTGCCACCAGTGATTCCGACTCTGGAAACACCATATATTTT.

The chain combines TRBV5-1 with TRBJ1-1; D call uncertain. V was clipped by 1 base and J by 8 bases, with 12 bases between them. This CDR3 contains 13 residues. Germline loops: CDR1 SGHRS, CDR2 YFSETQ. CDR3: CASSLRVGEEAFF. The CDR3 DNA reads TGCGCCAGCAGCTTGCGGGTCGGGGAGGAAGCTTTCTTT.

The genes are TRBV5-5 and TRBJ1-1, with D possibly matching TRBD1 (6 bases). CDR1 is SGHKS, CDR2 YYEKEE, per germline (reference sequence). The ends were cut back, 2 bases at V and 1 base at J, with 9 bases in the middle. The CDR3 is 14 amino acids. This CDR3 is CASSFFRGNTEAFF. CDR3 in DNA: TGTGCCAGCAGCTTCTTCAGGGGGAACACTGAAGCTTTCTTT.

The chain links TRBV5-6 to TRBJ1-4, with 7 nucleotides matching TRBD1. V lost 3 bases, J lost 6 bases, and 5 bases stayed unmatched. Germline loops: CDR1 SGHDT, CDR2 YYEEEE. This CDR3 is built from 14 residues. The CDR3 nucleotides read TGTGCCAGCAGCTCCCGACAGGGAGATGAAAAACTGTTTTTT. Translation: CASSSRQGDEKLFF.

Concerning this clone: A much more abundant neighbour one base away suggests this may be a read error. Different DNA sequences within this sample yield the same CDR3. The chain combines TRBV10-1 with TRBJ1-5; tentatively, D is TRBD1 (6 bases). The V end lost 3 bases, the J end lost 5 bases, and 23 bases lay between the germline ends. The CDR3 spans 18 residues. Germline lookup yields CDR1 WNHNN and CDR2 SYGVQD (reference sequence). The CDR3 protein is CASSESYTYGTQDQPQHF. The CDR3 DNA reads TGCGCCAGCAGTGAATCTTACACATACGGGACACAAGATCAGCCCCAGCATTTT.

The DNA of the CDR3 is TGTGCCAGCAGCTTAAACCCCGGGACAGGGGTTAATTCACCCCTCCACTTT. It translates to CASSLNPGTGVNSPLHF. This sequence joins TRBV7-3 and TRBJ1-6, with TRBD1 identical over 10 bases. The CDR3 covers 17 residues. After removal of 1 base from V and 6 bases from J, the junction contained 6 bases not matched to a gene. Germline CDR1 SGHTA, CDR2 FQGTGA. The full variable domain, rest sourced from reference TRBV7-3 and TRBJ1-6, is GAGVSQTPSNKVTEKGKYVELRCDPISGHTALYWYRQSLGQGPEFLIYFQGTGAADDSGLPNDRFFAVRPEGSVSTLKIQRTERGDSAVYLCASSLNPGTGVNSPLHFGNGTRLTVT.

The chain joins TRBV29-1 to TRBJ1-1; TRBD1 aligns across 8 bases. V dropped 4 bases and J dropped 8; count of bases not matched to a gene: 3. CDR1 SQVTM and CDR2 ANQGSEA come from the germline V gene. The CDR3 is 11 amino acids. CDR3 loop: CSVGQGREAFF. In nucleotides, the CDR3 is TGCAGCGTTGGACAGGGGCGAGAAGCTTTCTTT.

Here the CDR3 DNA reads TGTGCCTGGAGTCAAGGGACAGCCTACGAGCAGTACTTC. It encodes CAWSQGTAYEQYF. The genes are TRBV30 and TRBJ2-7; TRBD1 agrees at 7 bases. V shed 2 bases, J shed 2 bases, and the junction held 3 bases outside the gene matches. The CDR3 covers 13 residues. The germline CDR1 and CDR2 sequences are GTSNPN and SVGIG (reference sequence).

In this sample, this clone turned up once. The chain is built from TRBV9 and TRBJ2-7, with TRBD1 identical over 9 bases. V shed 4 bases and J 5 bases; nucleotides not matched to a gene: 7. Germline CDR1 is SGDLS and CDR2 is YYNGEE. CDR3 length: 14 residues. The CDR3 loop is CASSPRTGVHEQYF. CDR3 DNA: TGTGCCAGCAGCCCCCGGACAGGGGTGCACGAGCAGTACTTC.

J is TRBJ1-1 and V is TRBV19; D is perhaps TRBD1 (5 bases). The CDR3 extends over 17 amino acids. Germline V CDR1 and CDR2: LNHDA, SQIVND (reference sequence). V lost 0 bases to trimming and J lost 4 bases, with 18 bases between them. The CDR3 region is CASSIEQGGGAGTEAFF. CDR3 sequence (DNA): TGTGCCAGTAGTATAGAGCAGGGAGGAGGGGCGGGCACTGAAGCTTTCTTT.

Only one count was recorded for this clone. The chain joins TRBV13 to TRBJ2-7; D may match TRBD1 or TRBD2 (6 bases each). V lost 2 bases and J lost 3, with 14 bases in between. Per germline, CDR1 PRHDT and CDR2 FYEKMQ (reference sequence). The length of the CDR3 is 15 residues. CDR3 in DNA: TGTGCCAGCAGCTTAAGGGGGGCGCAGGGCTACGAGCAGTACTTC. Protein: CASSLRGAQGYEQYF.

This clone was seen more than once but under ten times. In nucleotides, the CDR3 is TGTGCCAGCAGCTCTCGGGACAGGAGCACTGAAGCTTTCTTT. Its protein is CASSSRDRSTEAFF. This rearrangement joins TRBV7-2 to TRBJ1-1; 8 nucleotides agree with TRBD1. Germline loops: CDR1 SGHTA, CDR2 FQGNSA. Trimming cost V 4 bases and J 4 bases; bases outside gene matches: 5. The CDR3 length is 14 residues.

The chain joins TRBV6-5 to TRBJ2-7; the match to TRBD1 covers 8 bases. Germline lookup yields CDR1 MNHEY and CDR2 SVGAGI. CDR3 length equals 13 residues. Losses at the gene ends were 6 bases for V and 3 bases for J; bases not matched to a gene: 4. CDR3 sequence: CASRGTGLYEQYF. CDR3 coding DNA: TGTGCCAGCAGAGGGACAGGACTCTACGAGCAGTACTTC.

The CDR3 region has the DNA TGCGCCAGCAGCCTGGGGCAGGGGGTTAGAAGCTACACCTTC. This gives the protein CASSLGQGVRSYTF. This chain joins TRBV4-1 and TRBJ1-2; 7 nucleotides align to TRBD1. This CDR3 comprises 14 residues. The trim removed 4 bases at V and 9 bases at J, leaving 11 bases unmatched. Germline lookup yields CDR1 MGHRA and CDR2 YSYEKL.

The rearrangement joins TRBV7-2 to TRBJ2-3, with no clear D. This CDR3 has 12 amino acids. Germline CDR1 reads SGHTA; CDR2 reads FQGNSA. The V end lost 5 bases, the J end lost 2 bases, and 5 bases lay between the germline ends. CDR3 residues: CASSPITDTQYF. CDR3 nucleotides: TGTGCCAGCAGCCCCATCACAGATACGCAGTATTTT.

The genes are TRBV2 and TRBJ2-1; 10 bases match TRBD2. The V segment lost 4 bases and the J segment 15 bases; nucleotides outside the gene matches: 3. Per germline, CDR1 SNHLY and CDR2 FYNNEI. This CDR3 region has 11 residues. The chain's CDR3 is CASSVTSGRFF. The DNA for the CDR3 is TGTGCCAGCAGTGTGACTAGCGGGCGGTTCTTC.

The chain uses TRBV6-2 or TRBV6-3 and TRBJ2-1; D is perhaps TRBD2 (6 bases). This CDR3 is 16 amino acids long. The ends were cut back, 4 bases at V and 2 bases at J, with 15 bases in the middle. The V gene's germline CDR1 is MNHEY and CDR2 SVGEGT. The CDR3 sequence: CASSFNERVAYNEQFF. In DNA, the CDR3 is TGTGCCAGCAGTTTTAATGAGCGGGTAGCCTACAATGAGCAGTTCTTC.

V usage is TRBV6-1 and J usage is TRBJ2-7; the D gene is possibly TRBD2 (6 bases). The CDR3 runs 15 residues. Between the trimmed V and J ends, which lost 1 base and 3 bases, there was a span of 13 bases. Per the germline V gene, CDR1 is MNHNS and CDR2 is SASEGT. The DNA of the CDR3 is TGTGCCAGCAGTGAAGTGGGTAGCGGCAACTACGAGCAGTACTTC. Translated: CASSEVGSGNYEQYF.

This chain uses TRBV18 with TRBJ1-3; D ambiguous. This CDR3 has 16 amino acids. V lost 1 base to trimming and J lost 0 bases, with 10 bases between them. In germline, CDR1 is KGHSH, CDR2 LQKENI. The CDR3 bases are TGTGCCAGCTCACCACTGCCGGAACACTCTGGAAACACCATATATTTT. It encodes CASSPLPEHSGNTIYF.

This clone was seen just once. The chain recombines TRBV4-3 with TRBJ2-7; perhaps TRBD1 as D (6 bases). V shed 4 bases and J shed 2 bases, with 15 bases lying between them. The CDR3 contains 15 residues. Per germline, CDR1 LGHNA and CDR2 YSLEER. In nucleotides, the CDR3 is TGCGCCAGCAGCCTACTCCGGGACACCGCCTACGAGCAGTACTTC. This gives the protein CASSLLRDTAYEQYF.

CDR3: CASSVWLAGTSYEQYF. The CDR3 nucleotides read TGTGCCAGCAGTGTCTGGCTAGCGGGGACCTCCTACGAGCAGTACTTC. The J gene is TRBJ2-7, the V gene TRBV2, with 9 bases fitting TRBD2. The length of the CDR3 is 16 residues. Germline values: CDR1 SNHLY, CDR2 FYNNEI. Trimming took 4 bases from V and 0 from J; bases not matched to a gene: 7.